In its sample, the clone carrying this T cell receptor (beta chain) was seen many times. What it binds is unknown. This sample was included in a study of T-cell memory formation after mild COVID-19. Overall study: Clusters were largely donor specific.

Sample barcodes and UMIs were carried by the TCR alpha and TCR beta cDNA libraries that 5'RACE generated with constant-segment primers. Via MiXCR, TCRdb re-called the 5' RACE reads, giving one row per CDR3 protein. Of about 250,000 distinct CDR3 sequences in the sample, about a sixth were seen once. Findings and caveats of the study: Clones contracting across day 15 to 85 had a balanced CD4/CD8 profile; later expanding clones leaned CD4+. Mainly in CM and EM were contracting CD4+ clones; CD8+ were in EMRA.

The V end was cut by 1 base, the J end by 5 bases, with 15 bases between. CDR1 SGHKS and CDR2 YYEKEE come from the germline V gene (reference sequence). The CDR3 is 15 amino acids. This sequence joins TRBV5-5 and TRBJ2-5; D is perhaps TRBD1 (5 bases). The sequenced material came from PBMCs or a T cell subset sorted from them (not recorded which). The receptor was derived from a man younger than 30 who had mild COVID-19 (a few samples of this study predate the infection). Cell type and time point are not known. The CDR3 region is CASSLMTAGLETQYF. The CDR3 DNA reads as TGTGCCAGCAGCTTGATGACAGCAGGTCTGGAGACCCAGTACTTC.